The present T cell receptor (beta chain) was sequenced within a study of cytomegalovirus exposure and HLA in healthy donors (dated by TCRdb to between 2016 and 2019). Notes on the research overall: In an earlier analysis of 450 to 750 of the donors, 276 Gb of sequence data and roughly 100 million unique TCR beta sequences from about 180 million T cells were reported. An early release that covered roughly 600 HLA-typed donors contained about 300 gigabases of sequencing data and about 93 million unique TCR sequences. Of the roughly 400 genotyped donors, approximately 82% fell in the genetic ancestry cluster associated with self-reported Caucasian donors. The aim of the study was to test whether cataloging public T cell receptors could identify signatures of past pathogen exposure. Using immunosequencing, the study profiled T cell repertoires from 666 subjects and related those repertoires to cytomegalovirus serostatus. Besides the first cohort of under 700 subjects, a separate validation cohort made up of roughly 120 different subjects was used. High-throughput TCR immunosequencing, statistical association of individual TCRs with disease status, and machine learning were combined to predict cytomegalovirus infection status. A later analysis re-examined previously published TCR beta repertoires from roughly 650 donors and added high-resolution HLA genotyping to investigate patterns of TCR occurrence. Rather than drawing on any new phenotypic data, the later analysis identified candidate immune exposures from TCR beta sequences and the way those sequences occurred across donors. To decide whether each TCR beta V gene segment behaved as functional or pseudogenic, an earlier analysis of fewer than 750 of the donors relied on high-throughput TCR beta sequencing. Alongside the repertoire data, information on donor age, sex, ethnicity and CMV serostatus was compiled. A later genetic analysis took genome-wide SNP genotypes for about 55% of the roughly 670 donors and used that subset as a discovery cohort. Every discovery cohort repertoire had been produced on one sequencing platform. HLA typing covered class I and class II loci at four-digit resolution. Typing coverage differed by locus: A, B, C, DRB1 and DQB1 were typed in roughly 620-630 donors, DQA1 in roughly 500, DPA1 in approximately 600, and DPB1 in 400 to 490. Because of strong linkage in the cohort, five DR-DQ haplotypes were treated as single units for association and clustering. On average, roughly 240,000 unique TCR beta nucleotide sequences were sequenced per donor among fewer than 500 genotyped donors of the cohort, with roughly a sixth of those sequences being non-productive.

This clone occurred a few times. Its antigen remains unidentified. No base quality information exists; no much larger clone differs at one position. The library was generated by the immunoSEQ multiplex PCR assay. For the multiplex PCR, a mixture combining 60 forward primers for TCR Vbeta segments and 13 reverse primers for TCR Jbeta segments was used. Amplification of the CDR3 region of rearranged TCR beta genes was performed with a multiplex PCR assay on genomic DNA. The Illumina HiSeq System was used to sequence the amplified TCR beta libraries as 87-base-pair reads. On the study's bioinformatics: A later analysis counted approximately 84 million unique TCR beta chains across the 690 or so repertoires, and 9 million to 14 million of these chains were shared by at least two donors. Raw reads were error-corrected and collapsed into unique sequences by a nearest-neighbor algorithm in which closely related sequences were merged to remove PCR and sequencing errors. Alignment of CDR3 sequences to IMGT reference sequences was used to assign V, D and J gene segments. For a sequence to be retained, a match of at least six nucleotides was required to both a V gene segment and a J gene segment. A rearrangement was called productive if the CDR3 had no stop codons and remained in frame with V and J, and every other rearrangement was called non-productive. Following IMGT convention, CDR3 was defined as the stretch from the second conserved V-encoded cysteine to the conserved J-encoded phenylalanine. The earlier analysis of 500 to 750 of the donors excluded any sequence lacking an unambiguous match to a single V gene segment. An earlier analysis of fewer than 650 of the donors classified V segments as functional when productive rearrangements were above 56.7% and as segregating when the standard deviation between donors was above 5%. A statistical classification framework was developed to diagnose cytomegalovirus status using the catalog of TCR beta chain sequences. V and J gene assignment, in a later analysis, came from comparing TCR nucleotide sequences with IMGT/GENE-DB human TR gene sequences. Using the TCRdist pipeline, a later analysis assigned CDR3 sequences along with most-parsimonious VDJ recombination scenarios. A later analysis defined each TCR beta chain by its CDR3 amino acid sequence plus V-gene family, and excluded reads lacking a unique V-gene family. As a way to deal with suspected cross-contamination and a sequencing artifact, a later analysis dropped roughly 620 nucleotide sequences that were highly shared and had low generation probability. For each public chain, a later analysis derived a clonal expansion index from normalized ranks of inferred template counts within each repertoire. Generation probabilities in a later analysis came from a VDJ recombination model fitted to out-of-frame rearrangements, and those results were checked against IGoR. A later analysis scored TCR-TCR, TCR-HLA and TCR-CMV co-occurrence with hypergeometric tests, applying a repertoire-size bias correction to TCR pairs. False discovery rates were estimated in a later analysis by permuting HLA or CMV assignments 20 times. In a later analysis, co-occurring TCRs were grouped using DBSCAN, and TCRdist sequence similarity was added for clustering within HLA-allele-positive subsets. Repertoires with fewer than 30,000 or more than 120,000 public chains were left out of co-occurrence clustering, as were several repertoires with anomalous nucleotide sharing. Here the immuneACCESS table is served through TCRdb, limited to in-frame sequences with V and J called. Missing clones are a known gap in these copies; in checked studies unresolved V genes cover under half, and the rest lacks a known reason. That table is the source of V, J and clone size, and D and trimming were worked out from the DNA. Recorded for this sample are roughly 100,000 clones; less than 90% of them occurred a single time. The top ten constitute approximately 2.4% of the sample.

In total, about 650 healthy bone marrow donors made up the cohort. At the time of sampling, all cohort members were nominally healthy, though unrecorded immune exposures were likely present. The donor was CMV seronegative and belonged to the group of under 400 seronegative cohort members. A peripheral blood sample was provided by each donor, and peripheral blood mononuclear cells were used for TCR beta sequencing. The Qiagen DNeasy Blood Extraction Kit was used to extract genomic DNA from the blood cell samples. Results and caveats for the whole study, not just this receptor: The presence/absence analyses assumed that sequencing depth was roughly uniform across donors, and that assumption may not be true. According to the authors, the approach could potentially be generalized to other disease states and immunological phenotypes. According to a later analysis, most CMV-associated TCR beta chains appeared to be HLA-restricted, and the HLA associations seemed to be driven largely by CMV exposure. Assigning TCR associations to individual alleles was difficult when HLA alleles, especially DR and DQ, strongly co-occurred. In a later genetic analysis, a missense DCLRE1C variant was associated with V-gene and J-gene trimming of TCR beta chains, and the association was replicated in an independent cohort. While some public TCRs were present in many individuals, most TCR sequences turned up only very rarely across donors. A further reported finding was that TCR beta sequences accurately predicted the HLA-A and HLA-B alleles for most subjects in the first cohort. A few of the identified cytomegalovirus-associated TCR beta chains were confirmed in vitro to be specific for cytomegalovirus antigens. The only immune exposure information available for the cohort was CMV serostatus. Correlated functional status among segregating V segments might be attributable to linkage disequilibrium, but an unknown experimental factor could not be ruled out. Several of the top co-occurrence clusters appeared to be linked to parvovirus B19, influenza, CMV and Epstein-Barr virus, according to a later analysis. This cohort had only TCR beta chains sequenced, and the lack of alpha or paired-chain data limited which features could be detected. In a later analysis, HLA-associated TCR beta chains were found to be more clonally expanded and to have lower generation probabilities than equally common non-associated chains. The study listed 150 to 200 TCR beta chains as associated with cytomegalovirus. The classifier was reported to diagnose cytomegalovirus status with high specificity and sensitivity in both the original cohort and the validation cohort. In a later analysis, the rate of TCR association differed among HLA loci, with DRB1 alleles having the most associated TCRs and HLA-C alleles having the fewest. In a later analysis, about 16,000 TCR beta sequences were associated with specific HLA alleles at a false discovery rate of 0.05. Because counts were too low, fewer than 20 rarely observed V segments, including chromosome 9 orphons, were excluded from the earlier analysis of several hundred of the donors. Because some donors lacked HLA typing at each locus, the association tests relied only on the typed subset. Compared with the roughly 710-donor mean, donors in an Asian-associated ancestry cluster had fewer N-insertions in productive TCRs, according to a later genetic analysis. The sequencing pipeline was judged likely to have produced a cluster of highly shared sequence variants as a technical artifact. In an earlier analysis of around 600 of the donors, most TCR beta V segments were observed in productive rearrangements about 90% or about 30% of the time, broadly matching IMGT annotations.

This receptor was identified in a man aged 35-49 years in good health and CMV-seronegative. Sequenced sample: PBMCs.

At the DNA level, the sequence is TGTGCCAGCCTTGGACAGGGCAGGTACGAGCAGTACTTC. The translation is CASLGQGRYEQYF. The sequence is built from TRBV2 and TRBJ2-7; 8 junctional bases match TRBD1. Here V drops 8 bases and J drops 4 bases, and the junction holds 7 bases not matched to any gene. Counted from cysteine to phenylalanine, this CDR3 has 13 amino acids. CDR3 DNA is the only sequence kept; it has 39 bases, read in frame from the first base. CDR1 and CDR2, looked up from the germline V gene, are SNHLY and FYNNEI.